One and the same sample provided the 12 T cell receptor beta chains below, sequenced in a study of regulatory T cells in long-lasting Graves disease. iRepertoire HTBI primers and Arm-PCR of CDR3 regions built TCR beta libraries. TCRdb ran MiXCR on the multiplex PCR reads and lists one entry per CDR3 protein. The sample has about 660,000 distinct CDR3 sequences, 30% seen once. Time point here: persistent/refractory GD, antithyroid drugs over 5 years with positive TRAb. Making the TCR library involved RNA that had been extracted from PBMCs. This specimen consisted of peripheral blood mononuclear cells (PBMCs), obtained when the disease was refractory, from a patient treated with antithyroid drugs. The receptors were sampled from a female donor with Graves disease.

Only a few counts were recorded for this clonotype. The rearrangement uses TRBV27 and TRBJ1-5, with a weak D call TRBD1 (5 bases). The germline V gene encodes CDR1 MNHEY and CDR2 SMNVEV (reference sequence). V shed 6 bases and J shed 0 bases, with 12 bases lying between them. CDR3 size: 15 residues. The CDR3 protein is CASSFDSRSNQPQHF. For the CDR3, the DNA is TGTGCCAGCAGCTTCGACAGCCGTAGCAATCAGCCCCAGCATTTT.

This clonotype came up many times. The CDR3 region has the DNA TGTGCCAGCTCACCAGATGAAAAACTGTTTTTT. It codes for CASSPDEKLFF. The rearrangement links TRBV18 to TRBJ1-4; D gene uncertain. The V end lost 2 bases, the J end lost 6 bases, and 1 base lay between the germline ends. The CDR3 is 11 amino acids. Germline V gene data show CDR1 as KGHSH and CDR2 as LQKENI.

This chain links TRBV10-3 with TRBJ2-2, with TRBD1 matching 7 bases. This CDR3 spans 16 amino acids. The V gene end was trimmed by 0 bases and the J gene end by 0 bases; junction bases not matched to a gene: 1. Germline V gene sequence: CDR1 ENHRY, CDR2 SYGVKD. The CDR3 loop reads CAISESGGSNTGELFF. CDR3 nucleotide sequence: TGTGCCATCAGTGAGTCAGGGGGCTCGAACACCGGGGAGCTGTTTTTT.

CDR3 protein: CASSVGDGLSLHNYGYTF. The CDR3 nucleotides are TGCGCCAGCAGCGTGGGGGACGGACTCTCCCTGCATAACTATGGCTACACCTTC. This chain links TRBV5-1 with TRBJ1-2; D possibly corresponds to TRBD1 (5 bases). Between the trimmed V and J ends, which lost 4 bases and 1 base, there was a span of 23 bases. The CDR3 loop spans 18 amino acids. From germline, CDR1 is SGHRS and CDR2 YFSETQ. Filled out from reference TRBV5-1 and TRBJ1-2, the complete variable domain reads KAGVTQTPRYLIKTRGQQVTLSCSPISGHRSVSWYQQTPGQGLQFLFEYFSETQRNKGNFPGRFSGRQFSNSRSEMNVSTLELGDSALYLCASSVGDGLSLHNYGYTFGSGTRLTVV.

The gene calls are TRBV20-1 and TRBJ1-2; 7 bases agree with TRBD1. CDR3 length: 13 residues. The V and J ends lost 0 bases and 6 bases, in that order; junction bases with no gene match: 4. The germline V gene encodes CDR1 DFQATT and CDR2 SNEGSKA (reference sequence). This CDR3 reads CSAREDRVNGYTF. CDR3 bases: TGCAGTGCTAGAGAAGACAGGGTAAATGGCTACACCTTC.

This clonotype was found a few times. The CDR3 coding sequence is TGTGCCAGTAGTATGAGGACAGGGGGAGGAGAGACCCAGTACTTC. It is translated as CASSMRTGGGETQYF. The V and J genes are TRBV19 and TRBJ2-5; TRBD1 matches 10 bases. The ends lost 3 bases at V and 4 bases at J; junction bases unmatched: 5. CDR1 and CDR2 from the germline V gene are LNHDA and SQIVND (reference sequence). The CDR3 is made up of 15 amino acids.

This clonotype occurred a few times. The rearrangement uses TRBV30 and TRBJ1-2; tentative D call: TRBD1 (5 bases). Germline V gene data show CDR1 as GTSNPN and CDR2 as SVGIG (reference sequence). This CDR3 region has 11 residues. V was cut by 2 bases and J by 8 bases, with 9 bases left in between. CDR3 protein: CAWSSGTGYTF. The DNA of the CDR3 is TGTGCCTGGAGTAGCGGGACGGGCTACACCTTC.

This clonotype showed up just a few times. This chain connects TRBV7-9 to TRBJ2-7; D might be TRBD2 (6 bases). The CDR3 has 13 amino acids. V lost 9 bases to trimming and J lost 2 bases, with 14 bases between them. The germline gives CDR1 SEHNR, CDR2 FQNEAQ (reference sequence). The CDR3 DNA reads TGTGCCAGTCAGTGGGGGGATGCCTACGAGCAGTACTTC. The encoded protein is CASQWGDAYEQYF.

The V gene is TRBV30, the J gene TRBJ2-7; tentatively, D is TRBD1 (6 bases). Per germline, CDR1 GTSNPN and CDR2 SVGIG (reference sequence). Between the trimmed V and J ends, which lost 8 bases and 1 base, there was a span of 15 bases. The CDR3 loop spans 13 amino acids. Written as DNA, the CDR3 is TGTGCCAGTCGCAAGCAGGGGTCCTACGAGCAGTACTTC. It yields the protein CASRKQGSYEQYF.

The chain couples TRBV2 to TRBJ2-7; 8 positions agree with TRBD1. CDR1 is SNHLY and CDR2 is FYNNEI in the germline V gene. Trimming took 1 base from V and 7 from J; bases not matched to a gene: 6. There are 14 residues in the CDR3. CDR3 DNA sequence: TGTGCCAGCAGTGAAGTTTCCAGGGGGCAAGAGCAGTACTTC. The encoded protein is CASSEVSRGQEQYF. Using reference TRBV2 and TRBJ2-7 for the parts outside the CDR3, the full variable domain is EPEVTQTPSHQVTQMGQEVILRCVPISNHLYFYWYRQILGQKVEFLVSFYNNEISEKSEIFDDQFSVERPDGSNFTLKIRSTKLEDSAMYFCASSEVSRGQEQYFGPGTRLTVT.

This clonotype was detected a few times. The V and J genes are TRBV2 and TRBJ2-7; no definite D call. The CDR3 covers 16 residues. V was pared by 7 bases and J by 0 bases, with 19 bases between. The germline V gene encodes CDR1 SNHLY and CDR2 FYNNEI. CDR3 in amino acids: CASTVGVGPSSYEQYF. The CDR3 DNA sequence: TGTGCCAGCACCGTTGGGGTAGGGCCGAGCTCCTACGAGCAGTACTTC.

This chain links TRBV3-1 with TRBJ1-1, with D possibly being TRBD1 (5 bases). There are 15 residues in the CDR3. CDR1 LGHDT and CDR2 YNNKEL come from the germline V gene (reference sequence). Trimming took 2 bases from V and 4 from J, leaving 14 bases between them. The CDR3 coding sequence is TGTGCCAGCAGCCAACCCCAGGGTGGGCGCACTGAAGCTTTCTTT. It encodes CASSQPQGGRTEAFF.